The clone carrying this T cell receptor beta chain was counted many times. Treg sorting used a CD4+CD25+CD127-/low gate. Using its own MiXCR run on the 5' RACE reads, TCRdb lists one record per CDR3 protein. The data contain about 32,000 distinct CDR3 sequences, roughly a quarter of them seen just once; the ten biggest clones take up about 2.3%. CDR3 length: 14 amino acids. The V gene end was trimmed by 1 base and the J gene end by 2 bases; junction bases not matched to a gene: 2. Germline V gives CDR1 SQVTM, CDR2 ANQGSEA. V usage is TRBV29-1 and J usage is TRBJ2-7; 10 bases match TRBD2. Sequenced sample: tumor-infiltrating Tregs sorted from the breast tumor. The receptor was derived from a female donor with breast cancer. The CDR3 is CSVEGLAGAYEQYF. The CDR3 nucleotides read TGCAGCGTTGAAGGGCTAGCGGGAGCCTACGAGCAGTACTTC.